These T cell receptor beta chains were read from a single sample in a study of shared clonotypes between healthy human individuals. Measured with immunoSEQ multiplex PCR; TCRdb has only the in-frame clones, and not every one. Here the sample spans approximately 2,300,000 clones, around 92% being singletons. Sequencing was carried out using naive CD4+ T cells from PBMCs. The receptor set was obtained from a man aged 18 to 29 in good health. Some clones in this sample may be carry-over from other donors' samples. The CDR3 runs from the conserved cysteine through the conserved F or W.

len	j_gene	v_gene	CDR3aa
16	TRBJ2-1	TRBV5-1	CASSFSSGRPNNEQFF
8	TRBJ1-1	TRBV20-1	CSAREAFF
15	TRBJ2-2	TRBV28	CASSFDRANTGELFF
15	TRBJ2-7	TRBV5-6	CASSALAGVSLEQYF
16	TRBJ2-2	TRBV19	CASSIGRNANTGELFF
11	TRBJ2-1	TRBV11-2	CASKVVDEQFF
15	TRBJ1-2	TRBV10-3	CAISELLQGADGYTF
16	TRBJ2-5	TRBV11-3	CASSLEETSAQETQYF
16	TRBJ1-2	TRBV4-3	CASSQVGAASGYGYTF
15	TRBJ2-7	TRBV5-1	CASSVLATTTYEQYF
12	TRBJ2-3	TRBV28	CASSLTADTQYF
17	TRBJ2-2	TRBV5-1	CASSAAGTSGYTGELFF
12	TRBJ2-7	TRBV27	CASSHRGNEQYF
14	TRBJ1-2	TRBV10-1	CASSSGTGEQVYTF
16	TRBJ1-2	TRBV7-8	CASSSPAGLLSHGYTF
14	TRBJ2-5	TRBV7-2	CASTRVIGQETQYF
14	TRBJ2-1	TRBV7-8	CASSQSGRRNEQFF
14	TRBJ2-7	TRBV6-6	CASATPGQVAEQYF